Described below is a single TCR beta chain sequence and its context. These data belong to a study of neoadjuvant anti-PD-1 for oral cavity cancer. Looking at the study overall: Non-progressing patients received a fourth nivolumab dose near day 43, then surgery on days 50-56.

The CDR3 consists of 16 residues. The germline gives CDR1 SQVTM, CDR2 ANQGSEA. V gave up 7 bases and J gave up 6 bases; unmatched junction bases: 12. TCRdb keeps only in-frame clones here, not all; method: immunoSEQ multiplex PCR. This sample carries some 15,000 clones, 65% to 75% of them seen once, and the ten largest clones take just over 2.5%. This receptor was taken from a person aged 40 to 85 with oral cavity squamous cell carcinoma. The sample consisted of PBMCs, taken before nivolumab (anti-PD-1) treatment. The chain employs TRBV29-1 and TRBJ2-3; 14 bases align to TRBD2. Written as DNA, the CDR3 is TGCAGCGCCGAAGGGACTAGCGGGAGCCTCAGGGATACGCAGTATTTT. Amino acid sequence: CSAEGTSGSLRDTQYF.